Below are 5 T cell receptor beta chains sequenced from a single sample in a study of T cell responses to AZD1222 COVID-19 vaccine. Using immunoSEQ multiplex PCR, the repertoire was profiled, and TCRdb retains in-frame clones only, with some absent. The sample yields roughly 100,000 clones, less than 95% seen once. This specimen was peripheral blood, taken on day 0 of AZD1222 vaccination. The origin of the receptors is an adult in good health.

The rearrangement joins TRBV29-1 to TRBJ1-1; D might be TRBD1 (5 bases). This CDR3 has 11 amino acids. Germline CDR1 is SQVTM and CDR2 is ANQGSEA. Trimming left V 2 bases short and J 11 bases short, with 12 bases between. The DNA of the CDR3 is TGCAGCGTTGAACAGGGATTTGAGGCTTTCTTT. As protein: CSVEQGFEAFF.

The chain couples TRBV3-1 (or the pseudogene TRBV3-2) to TRBJ2-5; D is possibly TRBD2 (5 bases). The CDR3 is made up of 18 amino acids. V lost 0 bases and J lost 0, with 17 bases in between. Germline V CDR1 and CDR2: LGHDT, YNNKEL (reference sequence). CDR3 DNA sequence: TGTGCCAGCAGCCAAGATTGGAGTAGCGCCAGGTACCAAGAGACCCAGTACTTC. Its translation is CASSQDWSSARYQETQYF.

The chain is built from TRBV5-6 and TRBJ1-1, with D perhaps matching TRBD1 (5 bases). Germline V gene data show CDR1 as SGHDT and CDR2 as YYEEEE. The CDR3 sequence is 12 residues long. V was trimmed by 4 bases and J by 7 bases, leaving 11 bases between them. The CDR3 region has the DNA TGTGCCAGCAGCGTACAGGACGATGAAGCTTTCTTT. Residues: CASSVQDDEAFF.

The count of this clone is one. A read error may account for a junction end that differs from germline. The CDR3 DNA reads TGTGTCAGCAGTTATCTCGGGGGACGCTACGAGCAGTACTTC. This encodes CVSSYLGGRYEQYF. V and J are TRBV6-5 and TRBJ2-7; perhaps TRBD2 as D (6 bases). The CDR3 has 14 amino acids. Germline V gene data show CDR1 as MNHEY and CDR2 as SVGAGI.

This rearrangement joins TRBV3-1 (or the pseudogene TRBV3-2) to TRBJ1-1, with a weak D call TRBD1 (5 bases). Germline V gives CDR1 LGHDT, CDR2 YNNKEL (reference sequence). The length of the CDR3 is 14 residues. V lost 3 bases and J lost 1, with 9 bases in between. The CDR3 DNA is TGTGCCAGCAGCCAGCCGGGACGGAACACTGAAGCTTTCTTT. Its protein product is CASSQPGRNTEAFF.